This TCR beta chain was observed in a study of T cell changes during pregnancy in multiple sclerosis. Points on this clone: Additional DNA sequences in this sample encode the identical CDR3.

Sequenced by immunoSEQ multiplex PCR; TCRdb stores in-frame clones only, minus some. The data show 40,000 to 50,000 clones, 89% seen once. The CDR3 loop spans 17 amino acids. The V and J ends lost 1 base and 5 bases, in that order; junction bases with no gene match: 10. The V gene's germline CDR1 is SGHRS and CDR2 YFSETQ. The source material was CD4+ T cells from peripheral blood mononuclear cells, sampled in the first trimester of pregnancy. This chain joins TRBV5-1 and TRBJ2-5; 11 bases match TRBD2. This TCR came from a female donor with multiple sclerosis, enrolled in a pregnancy study. CDR3 region: CASSLTLAGGIQETQYF. In nucleotides, the CDR3 is TGCGCCAGCAGCTTGACCCTAGCGGGAGGAATCCAGGAGACCCAGTACTTC.